These 25 T cell receptor beta chains came from one sample sequenced in a study of patients and donors after allogeneic stem cell transplantation. One entry per CDR3 protein results from TCRdb running MiXCR on the RT-PCR reads. The profile shows about a million distinct CDR3 sequences, more than 15% of them singletons. Sequencing used blood, either unsorted or a sorted T cell fraction (not recorded which). The receptors were gathered from a human donor who was either an allogeneic HSCT recipient or a stem cell or donor lymphocyte infusion donor (not recorded which). It is not recorded whose cells these are; they may come from a transplant donor.

This chain uses TRBV2 with TRBJ2-1, with 12 bases fitting TRBD2. Germline V lookup: CDR1 SNHLY, CDR2 FYNNEI. The CDR3 sequence is 17 residues long. The V and J ends lost 6 bases and 2 bases, in that order; junction bases with no gene match: 8. This chain's CDR3 is CASRGTLAGGTYNEQFF. CDR3 coding DNA: TGTGCCAGCAGGGGCACACTAGCGGGGGGAACCTACAATGAGCAGTTCTTC.

J is TRBJ2-7 and V is TRBV20-1; 10 positions match TRBD1. Germline V gene sequence: CDR1 DFQATT, CDR2 SNEGSKA (reference sequence). Losses at the gene ends were 5 bases for V and 1 base for J; bases not matched to a gene: 2. The CDR3 covers 13 residues. CDR3 amino acids: CSAWDRGSYEQYF. The CDR3 nucleotides are TGCAGTGCTTGGGACAGGGGTTCCTACGAGCAGTACTTC.

The chain carries TRBV5-1 and TRBJ2-6, with D perhaps TRBD1 (5 bases). This CDR3 is built from 15 residues. V gave up 2 bases and J gave up 4 bases, with 10 bases separating them. CDR1 is SGHRS, CDR2 YFSETQ, per germline. CDR3 coding DNA: TGCGCCAGCAGCTTAGGGGCGGTCGGGGCCAACGTCCTGACTTTC. It is translated as CASSLGAVGANVLTF.

In this sample, this clonotype turned up many times. The chain carries TRBV2 and TRBJ1-1, with a possible D match to TRBD1 (5 bases). V was clipped by 8 bases and J by 1 base, with 5 bases between them. Germline CDR1 reads SNHLY; CDR2 reads FYNNEI. This CDR3 contains 11 residues. The CDR3 bases are TGTGCCAGCGGGGGGAACACTGAAGCTTTCTTT. Encoded protein: CASGGNTEAFF.

This clonotype was observed a few times. In DNA, the CDR3 is TGTGCCAGCAGGGTAGACAGGATAAACACTGAAGCTTTCTTT. Translated: CASRVDRINTEAFF. The gene calls are TRBV27 and TRBJ1-1, with D possibly being TRBD1 (6 bases). Germline CDR1 and CDR2: MNHEY and SMNVEV (reference sequence). V was shortened by 6 bases and J by 2 bases, with 13 bases between the two germline ends. There are 14 residues in the CDR3.

This clonotype was observed a handful of times. This chain connects TRBV4-2 to TRBJ1-2; D ambiguous. The germline V and J ends were trimmed by 4 bases and 4 bases, with 10 bases remaining between them. Germline CDR1 is LGHNA and CDR2 is YNFKEQ. The CDR3 totals 13 residues. The CDR3 sequence: CASSLEDGYGYTF. CDR3 nucleotides: TGTGCCAGCAGCCTCGAGGACGGCTATGGCTACACCTTC.

CDR3 nucleotides: TGCAGCGTACACCTTCGACAGCGGGGGGGCCTCTCGGCCGCTGAGCAGTTCTTC. Translated: CSVHLRQRGGLSAAEQFF. The chain combines TRBV29-1 with TRBJ2-1; 10 nucleotides align to TRBD2. The CDR3 has 18 amino acids. Germline-derived CDR1 and CDR2 are SQVTM and ANQGSEA. The junction had 23 bases not matched to a gene; V was cut back by 6 bases and J by 9 bases.

This chain uses TRBV5-1 with TRBJ2-1; 8 positions agree with TRBD1. Germline CDR1 reads SGHRS; CDR2 reads YFSETQ. The J segment lost 11 bases and the V segment lost 4 bases, leaving 17 bases of the junction unmatched. CDR3 length: 16 amino acids. CDR3 DNA sequence: TGCGCCAGCAGCCGACTTTTCCCAGGGGGCGGTCCGAAGCAGTTCTTC. As protein: CASSRLFPGGGPKQFF.

The V and J genes are TRBV5-1 and TRBJ2-7; 7 bases line up with TRBD2. With 0 bases clipped from V and 3 bases from J, the junction kept 6 bases outside the gene matches. The CDR3 consists of 15 residues. Germline CDR1 reads SGHRS; CDR2 reads YFSETQ. As DNA, the CDR3 is TGCGCCAGCAGCTTGGTTGCGGGAGATCGCTACGAGCAGTACTTC. It is translated as CASSLVAGDRYEQYF.

The chain joins TRBV6-5 to TRBJ1-4, with 7 positions matching TRBD1. Germline loops: CDR1 MNHEY, CDR2 SVGAGI. The V and J ends lost 0 bases and 8 bases, in that order; junction bases with no gene match: 6. The CDR3 spans 15 residues. CDR3 nucleotides: TGTGCCAGCAGTTACTCGCAGGACAGGACCGAAAAACTGTTTTTT. Translated: CASSYSQDRTEKLFF.

This clonotype showed up just a few times. This chain connects TRBV5-1 to TRBJ2-1; 7 bases fit TRBD2. This CDR3 region has 13 residues. Germline CDR1 and CDR2: SGHRS and YFSETQ. V lost 7 bases, J lost 7 bases, and 8 bases stayed unmatched. CDR3 nucleotides: TGCGCCAGCCGCCGGGAGGCTCCTAATGAGCAGTTCTTC. Translated, it gives CASRREAPNEQFF.

On this clonotype: A clone one base away is much larger, so this may be a read error. The chain carries TRBV5-1 and TRBJ1-1; D is possibly TRBD1 (6 bases). The CDR3 runs 13 residues. Germline CDR1 is SGHRS and CDR2 is YFSETQ. CDR3 in DNA: TGCGGCAGCAGCTTGGACAGCAACACTGAAGCTTTCTTT. This encodes CGSSLDSNTEAFF.

The V and J genes are TRBV11-3 and TRBJ2-1; 10 positions agree with TRBD2. Germline CDR1 and CDR2: SGHNT and YENEEA. V trimming: 2 bases; J trimming: 6 bases; junction bases outside the gene matches: 4. CDR3 length: 15 residues. The CDR3 DNA reads as TGTGCCAGCAGCTTAAGTCTAGCGGGAGTCAATGAGCAGTTCTTC. This sequence encodes CASSLSLAGVNEQFF.

This clonotype was seen a handful of times. CDR3 DNA sequence: TGTGCCAGCAAGGCAGGGCACACAGATACGCAGTATTTT. Protein sequence: CASKAGHTDTQYF. This chain connects TRBV6-2 or TRBV6-3 to TRBJ2-3; possibly TRBD1 for D (5 bases). The V gene's germline CDR1 is MNHEY and CDR2 SVGEGT. CDR3 length equals 13 residues. V was pared by 7 bases and J by 2 bases, with 10 bases between.

J is TRBJ2-7 and V is TRBV7-9; 9 bases line up with TRBD1. Germline CDR1 is SEHNR and CDR2 is FQNEAQ (reference sequence). V gave up 5 bases and J gave up 4 bases; unmatched junction bases: 12. The CDR3 covers 16 residues. CDR3 residues: CASSVRGQGMGYEQYF. The CDR3 DNA follows: TGTGCCAGCAGCGTTAGGGGACAGGGAATGGGATACGAGCAGTACTTC.

This chain connects TRBV5-6 to TRBJ1-4; D remains ambiguous. V dropped 5 bases and J dropped 7 bases, with 15 bases sitting between them. This CDR3 spans 14 amino acids. Germline loops: CDR1 SGHDT, CDR2 YYEEEE. This CDR3 reads CASRPSDKGEKLFF. The CDR3 coding sequence is TGTGCCAGCAGGCCATCCGACAAAGGTGAAAAACTGTTTTTT.

The CDR3 nucleotides read TGTGCCTGGAGCGTAGGCAATGGCTACACCTTC. Residues: CAWSVGNGYTF. The chain carries TRBV30 and TRBJ1-2; D call uncertain. The V gene's germline CDR1 is GTSNPN and CDR2 SVGIG (reference sequence). The CDR3 is 11 residues long. The ends were cut back, 3 bases at V and 6 bases at J, with 8 bases in the middle.

This clonotype was detected only a few times. The chain uses TRBV15 and TRBJ2-3; 14 bases are a match to TRBD2. V was clipped by 3 bases and J by 9 bases; unmatched bases: 2. This CDR3 has 14 residues. CDR1 is LNHNV and CDR2 is YYDKDF in the germline V gene (reference sequence). CDR3 nucleotides: TGTGCCACCAGCAGGGGACTAGCGGGAGAAACGCAGTATTTT. It specifies CATSRGLAGETQYF.

The chain links TRBV30 to TRBJ1-4, with D perhaps TRBD1 (6 bases). The V gene lost 0 bases and the J gene lost 4 bases, with 9 bases spanning the gap. The CDR3 loop spans 14 amino acids. The germline CDR1 and CDR2 sequences are GTSNPN and SVGIG (reference sequence). CDR3 residues: CAWSVGGNNEKLFF. The DNA for the CDR3 is TGTGCCTGGAGTGTTGGGGGCAATAATGAAAAACTGTTTTTT.

The chain carries TRBV7-9 and TRBJ2-7; D is perhaps TRBD1 (6 bases). The CDR3 totals 15 residues. CDR1 and CDR2 (germline): SEHNR, FQNEAQ (reference sequence). Trimming cost V 2 bases and J 3 bases, with 14 bases left between them. Here the CDR3 reads CASSLMTQGNYEQYF. The DNA of the CDR3 is TGTGCCAGCAGCTTAATGACACAGGGAAACTACGAGCAGTACTTC.

The V and J genes are TRBV12-3 or TRBV12-4 and TRBJ1-1; 9 nucleotides line up with TRBD1. This CDR3 is built from 15 residues. With V trimmed by 5 bases and J by 5 bases, 9 bases remained unmatched. CDR3 loop: CASSARHRGLTEAFF. The DNA of the CDR3 is TGTGCCAGCAGTGCCCGTCACAGGGGGCTGACTGAAGCTTTCTTT.

The gene calls are TRBV3-1 and TRBJ2-3, with 9 positions matching TRBD2. This CDR3 region has 16 residues. Germline CDR1 reads LGHDT; CDR2 reads YNNKEL (reference sequence). V shed 4 bases and J 0 bases; nucleotides not matched to a gene: 5. CDR3 region: CASSLTSGRSTDTQYF. CDR3 coding DNA: TGTGCCAGCAGCCTGACTAGCGGACGGAGCACAGATACGCAGTATTTT.

This chain links TRBV7-9 with TRBJ2-7; TRBD1 matches 9 bases. The J segment lost 3 bases and the V segment lost 3 bases, leaving 6 bases of the junction unmatched. The CDR3 totals 15 residues. The germline V gene has CDR1 SEHNR and CDR2 FQNEAQ (reference sequence). Here the CDR3 DNA reads TGTGCCAGCAGCTTTGAGGGACAGGGACACTACGAGCAGTACTTC. Amino acids: CASSFEGQGHYEQYF.

This clonotype has ten or more counts. V is TRBV20-1 and J is TRBJ2-3; D is unclear. Germline V gene data show CDR1 as DFQATT and CDR2 as SNEGSKA (reference sequence). The CDR3 runs to 13 residues. Trimming cost V 0 bases and J 6 bases, with 10 bases left between them. The CDR3 nucleotides are TGCAGTGCTAGAGATCGGAAACCGGATACGCAGTATTTT. It yields the protein CSARDRKPDTQYF.

V is TRBV20-1 and J is TRBJ1-5; perhaps TRBD1 as D (6 bases). V was shortened by 6 bases and J by 7 bases, with 16 bases between the two germline ends. There are 13 residues in the CDR3. Germline-derived CDR1 and CDR2 are DFQATT and SNEGSKA (reference sequence). The CDR3 bases are TGCAGTGCCTCTACAGGGCCCGGGCAGCCCCAGCATTTT. Protein product: CSASTGPGQPQHF.